The clone carrying this T cell receptor (beta chain) was counted many times. What it binds is not known. These data are taken from a study of T cells in Graves' hyperthyroidism and ophthalmopathy. Findings and caveats of the study: Most thyroid clonotypes with frequency above 0.001 were detected in blood.

Template material for amplifying TCR beta CDR3 regions consisted of RNA transcripts. HTBI primers drove first-round RT-PCR of the TCR CDR3. TCRdb ran MiXCR on the multiplex PCR reads and lists one entry per CDR3 protein. The data contain under 400,000 distinct CDR3 sequences, 15% to 20% of them seen just once; the ten biggest clones take up approximately 33%. Germline-derived CDR1 and CDR2 are SGHRS and YFSETQ. V was trimmed by 0 bases and J by 8 bases, leaving 20 bases between them. CDR3 size: 16 residues. This clonotype was obtained from a man aged 25 to 40 with Graves' hyperthyroidism. The sample was blood. The rearrangement joins TRBV5-1 to TRBJ1-2; D is unclear. Written as DNA, the CDR3 is TGCGCCAGCAGCTTGGAATCGCTGACTTCAGAGGAAGGCTACACCTTC. Residues: CASSLESLTSEEGYTF.